These 25 T cell receptor beta chains originate from one sample sequenced in a study of technical replicates of blood from a few donors (dated 2017 in TCRdb). Library generation was performed with the immunoSEQ multiplex PCR assay. Here the immuneACCESS table is served through TCRdb, limited to in-frame sequences with V and J called. Missing clones are a known gap in these copies; in checked studies unresolved V genes cover under half, and the rest lacks a known reason. A total of about 81,000 clones appear in this sample, around 95% of them only once. Roughly 0.36% of the sample lies in the top ten. The sequenced sample consisted of T cells isolated from PBMCs. Source of these receptors: a human donor in good health.

The rearrangement links TRBV19 to TRBJ1-5, with 7 bases matching TRBD1. The CDR3 sequence is 18 residues long. After removal of 3 bases from V and 5 bases from J, the junction contained 16 bases not matched to a gene. CDR1 and CDR2 from the germline V gene are LNHDA and SQIVND (reference sequence). The CDR3 DNA sequence: TGTGCCAGTAGTATTAGGGGACTAGACAGGGCGGTATATCAGCCCCAGCATTTT. Translation: CASSIRGLDRAVYQPQHF. The variable domain in full, with the rest retrieved from reference TRBV19 and TRBJ1-5, is DGGITQSPKYLFRKEGQNVTLSCEQNLNHDAMYWYRQDPGQGLRLIYYSQIVNDFQKGDIAEGYSVSREKKESFPLTVTSAQKNPTAFYLCASSIRGLDRAVYQPQHFGDGTRLSIL.

The rearrangement uses TRBV28 and TRBJ1-3, with 10 bases fitting TRBD1. CDR1 and CDR2 from the germline V gene are MDHEN and SYDVKM. With 4 bases clipped from V and 4 bases from J, the junction kept 4 bases outside the gene matches. The CDR3 is made up of 15 amino acids. The CDR3 bases are TGTGCCAGCAGTTCGGGGACAGGGGAAGGAAACACCATATATTTT. Translated, it gives CASSSGTGEGNTIYF.

J is TRBJ1-2 and V is TRBV5-6; no reliable D call. The ends were cut back, 4 bases at V and 7 bases at J, with 17 bases in the middle. The CDR3 loop spans 14 amino acids. Germline V gene lookup returns CDR1 SGHDT and CDR2 YYEEEE. In nucleotides, the CDR3 is TGTGCCAGCAGCGGAGGCCTCGGTTTCGGTGGCTACACCTTC. Amino acids: CASSGGLGFGGYTF.

This clone has just one count. The chain joins TRBV7-2 to TRBJ1-4; 9 bases map to TRBD1. The CDR3 runs 16 residues. CDR1 SGHTA and CDR2 FQGNSA come from the germline V gene. Trimming took 5 bases from V and 1 from J; bases not matched to a gene: 5. CDR3 residues: CASSLGQGETNEKLFF. The CDR3 DNA reads as TGTGCCAGCAGCCTGGGACAGGGAGAAACTAATGAAAAACTGTTTTTT.

The V call is TRBV5-8, the J call TRBJ2-7; D might be TRBD1 (6 bases). With 4 bases removed from V and 4 bases from J, the gap between germline ends came to 12 bases. Per the germline V gene, CDR1 is SGHTS and CDR2 is YDEGEE. This CDR3 has 13 amino acids. In DNA form, the CDR3 reads TGTGCCAGCAGCCCGGGACACCTATACGAGCAGTACTTC. Translated, it gives CASSPGHLYEQYF.

V usage is TRBV7-2 and J usage is TRBJ2-7; TRBD1 matches 7 bases. Trimming at V came to 6 bases and at J to 2 bases, leaving 7 bases not matched to a gene. The CDR3 covers 14 residues. The V gene's germline CDR1 is SGHTA and CDR2 FQGNSA. The CDR3 loop reads CASRRGQRAYEQYF. The DNA for the CDR3 is TGTGCCAGCAGACGGGGACAGAGAGCCTACGAGCAGTACTTC.

This chain connects TRBV2 to TRBJ2-2; 7 bases agree with TRBD2. Germline V gene sequence: CDR1 SNHLY, CDR2 FYNNEI. CDR3 length: 15 amino acids. V was clipped by 6 bases and J by 0 bases; unmatched bases: 4. CDR3 residues: CASRAGYTNTGELFF. CDR3 coding DNA: TGTGCCAGCAGAGCGGGGTATACGAACACCGGGGAGCTGTTTTTT.

This CDR3 reads CASSHATTTEAFF. DNA of the CDR3: TGCGCCAGCAGCCACGCTACTACTACTGAAGCTTTCTTT. This chain connects TRBV4-1 to TRBJ1-1; D is unclear. There are 13 residues in the CDR3. The germline gives CDR1 MGHRA, CDR2 YSYEKL. Trimming took off 3 bases at V and 5 bases at J, with 10 bases between the two ends.

The genes are TRBV13 and TRBJ2-7; 8 bases map to TRBD1. The junction had 7 bases not matched to a gene; V was cut back by 4 bases and J by 2 bases. The V gene's germline CDR1 is PRHDT and CDR2 FYEKMQ (reference sequence). This CDR3 has 15 residues. The CDR3 nucleotides are TGTGCCAGCAGCTCCACGGACAGGGAAGCCTACGAGCAGTACTTC. Its protein product is CASSSTDREAYEQYF.

The chain is built from TRBV19 and TRBJ1-5; 9 nucleotides align to TRBD1. Losses at the gene ends were 7 bases for V and 5 bases for J; bases not matched to a gene: 6. The CDR3 has 14 residues. Germline V lookup: CDR1 LNHDA, CDR2 SQIVND (reference sequence). The CDR3: CASKGQGLYQPQHF. CDR3 nucleotide sequence: TGTGCCAGTAAGGGACAGGGTCTCTATCAGCCCCAGCATTTT. Combining the CDR3 with reference TRBV19 and TRBJ1-5 gives the whole variable domain DGGITQSPKYLFRKEGQNVTLSCEQNLNHDAMYWYRQDPGQGLRLIYYSQIVNDFQKGDIAEGYSVSREKKESFPLTVTSAQKNPTAFYLCASKGQGLYQPQHFGDGTRLSIL.

The chain recombines TRBV4-1 with TRBJ1-4, with a weak D call TRBD1 (5 bases). Per germline, CDR1 MGHRA and CDR2 YSYEKL. The CDR3 is made up of 14 amino acids. Trimming removed 3 bases at V and 7 bases at J, with 12 bases between. Written as DNA, the CDR3 is TGCGCCAGCAGCCACCTGGGGCGGATTGAAAAACTGTTTTTT. It yields the protein CASSHLGRIEKLFF.

The chain uses TRBV30 and TRBJ1-1; a possible D gene is TRBD1 (5 bases). This CDR3 contains 13 residues. Germline values: CDR1 GTSNPN, CDR2 SVGIG (reference sequence). V was clipped by 0 bases and J by 1 base, with 6 bases between them. CDR3 in amino acids: CAWSVQGNTEAFF. The CDR3 DNA reads TGTGCCTGGAGTGTCCAGGGGAACACTGAAGCTTTCTTT.

The J gene is TRBJ1-4, the V gene TRBV18, with D perhaps matching TRBD1 (5 bases). CDR3 length equals 17 residues. Germline-derived CDR1 and CDR2 are KGHSH and LQKENI. The V end lost 4 bases, the J end lost 0 bases, and 15 bases lay between the germline ends. CDR3 in DNA: TGTGCCAGCTCACTAGGCAGGGCAAAGACAACTAATGAAAAACTGTTTTTT. Translation: CASSLGRAKTTNEKLFF.

This chain links TRBV2 with TRBJ1-4; TRBD1 is a possible D gene (5 bases). Germline values: CDR1 SNHLY, CDR2 FYNNEI. The CDR3 loop spans 15 amino acids. Trimming cost V 3 bases and J 4 bases, with 12 bases left between them. The CDR3 sequence: CASSEGLAVNEKLFF. The CDR3, as DNA: TGTGCCAGCAGTGAGGGGCTGGCCGTTAATGAAAAACTGTTTTTT.

The gene calls are TRBV27 and TRBJ2-7, with TRBD1 identical over 7 bases. The CDR3 is made up of 14 amino acids. Germline lookup yields CDR1 MNHEY and CDR2 SMNVEV (reference sequence). Trimming took 6 bases from V and 0 from J; bases not matched to a gene: 5. The CDR3 coding sequence is TGTGCCAGCAGCTCGGACAGGCTCTCCTACGAGCAGTACTTC. Amino acid sequence: CASSSDRLSYEQYF.

The sample holds one count of this clone. The V gene is TRBV10-3, the J gene TRBJ2-3; no reliable D call. Germline CDR1 is ENHRY and CDR2 is SYGVKD. V was shortened by 0 bases and J by 0 bases, with 4 bases between the two germline ends. This CDR3 has 14 amino acids. The CDR3 nucleotides are TGTGCCATCAGTGAGTCACTAAGCACAGATACGCAGTATTTT. It specifies CAISESLSTDTQYF.

V and J are TRBV16 and TRBJ2-5; 9 nucleotides align to TRBD2. The CDR3 is 18 residues long. The junction had 16 bases not matched to a gene; V was cut back by 4 bases and J by 4 bases. The germline CDR1 and CDR2 sequences are KGHSY and FQNENV. The CDR3 protein is CASSPAFLSGRRLETQYF. CDR3 in DNA: TGTGCCAGCAGCCCCGCATTTCTTAGCGGGAGAAGACTAGAGACCCAGTACTTC. Looking up the rest from reference TRBV16 and TRBJ2-5 gives the full variable domain: GEEVAQTPKHLVRGEGQKAKLYCAPIKGHSYVFWYQQVLKNEFKFLISFQNENVFDETGMPKERFSAKCLPNSPCSLEIQATKLEDSAVYFCASSPAFLSGRRLETQYFGPGTRLLVL.

This chain's CDR3 is CASSGPGQSSYEQYF. In nucleotides, the CDR3 is TGTGCCAGCAGTGGTCCGGGACAGAGCTCCTACGAGCAGTACTTC. The chain couples TRBV6-5 to TRBJ2-7; 7 bases map to TRBD1. This CDR3 has 15 residues. Trimming removed 5 bases from V and 0 bases from J; junction bases left unmatched: 7. Germline CDR1 is MNHEY and CDR2 is SVGAGI.

This chain uses TRBV10-3 with TRBJ1-1; no firm D call. The CDR3 length is 17 residues. Germline CDR1 and CDR2: ENHRY and SYGVKD. V was pared by 0 bases and J by 0 bases, with 14 bases between. CDR3: CAISESSGAIMNTEAFF. The DNA for the CDR3 is TGTGCCATCAGTGAGTCGTCAGGCGCAATAATGAACACTGAAGCTTTCTTT.

The V call is TRBV4-1, the J call TRBJ2-1; D remains unclear. Trimming left V 3 bases short and J 7 bases short, with 16 bases between. The CDR3 is 15 residues long. Germline-derived CDR1 and CDR2 are MGHRA and YSYEKL. CDR3 in amino acids: CASSHLLGQLNEQFF. The CDR3 DNA reads as TGCGCCAGCAGCCACCTTCTAGGCCAGTTAAATGAGCAGTTCTTC.

The chain couples TRBV27 to TRBJ2-1; a weak D match, TRBD1 (6 bases). The CDR3 totals 13 residues. Germline CDR1 reads MNHEY; CDR2 reads SMNVEV (reference sequence). Trimming removed 5 bases from V and 7 bases from J, with 12 bases in between. The CDR3 coding sequence is TGTGCCAGCAGTCTACAGGGTAGGAATGAGCAGTTCTTC. Translated: CASSLQGRNEQFF.

The chain links TRBV5-4 to TRBJ2-7, with D perhaps matching TRBD1 (6 bases). CDR1 SGHNT and CDR2 YYREEE come from the germline V gene (reference sequence). The CDR3 is 15 amino acids. Trimming removed 0 bases at V and 3 bases at J, with 13 bases between. CDR3 DNA sequence: TGTGCCAGCAGCTTGGACAGGGTAGCGATCTACGAGCAGTACTTC. It translates to CASSLDRVAIYEQYF.

This rearrangement joins TRBV11-2 to TRBJ2-1, with 7 bases fitting TRBD2. Germline V gene sequence: CDR1 SGHAT, CDR2 FQNNGV. This CDR3 region has 16 residues. With V trimmed by 1 base and J by 3 bases, 6 bases remained unmatched. The CDR3 nucleotides read TGTGCCAGCAGCTTAGGGGGGGGAGGACACTACAATGAGCAGTTCTTC. Amino acids: CASSLGGGGHYNEQFF.

The chain couples TRBV6-5 to TRBJ2-5; possible D gene TRBD1, 6 bases. Trimming took 0 bases from V and 5 from J, leaving 10 bases between them. Germline V gives CDR1 MNHEY, CDR2 SVGAGI. CDR3 length equals 14 residues. The CDR3 reads CASSYSYQGETQYF. The CDR3 nucleotides read TGTGCCAGCAGTTACTCCTACCAGGGGGAGACCCAGTACTTC.

The chain is built from TRBV5-1 and TRBJ2-1; no clear D gene. The CDR3 is 12 amino acids. Germline CDR1 SGHRS, CDR2 YFSETQ. V was clipped by 2 bases and J by 7 bases, with 7 bases between them. The chain's CDR3 is CASSLDKNEQFF. The DNA for the CDR3 is TGCGCCAGCAGCTTAGACAAGAATGAGCAGTTCTTC.